This T cell receptor beta chain was observed in a study of blood T cell repertoires in COVID-19. For the study at large: Italy, Spain and the United States were the sources of the convalescent and acute COVID-19 samples. The cDNA or gDNA used as material had been derived from T cells, B-cell-depleted T cells, or PBMCs.

TCRdb's table, derived via immunoSEQ multiplex PCR, lists solely in-frame clones and lacks some. The sample holds 65,000 or so clones; 90% are singletons and the top ten take roughly 1.3%. The ends were cut back, 3 bases at V and 1 base at J, with 10 bases in the middle. Per the germline V gene, CDR1 is LNHDA and CDR2 is SQIVND (reference sequence). The CDR3 length is 16 residues. The chain recombines TRBV19 with TRBJ2-6; a weak D match, TRBD1 (6 bases). The clonotype was recovered from a man aged 55-75 years with acute or convalescent COVID-19. Specimen: peripheral blood. The CDR3 loop reads CASSMTGLSGANVLTF. CDR3 coding DNA: TGTGCCAGTAGTATGACAGGTCTTTCTGGGGCCAACGTCCTGACTTTC.